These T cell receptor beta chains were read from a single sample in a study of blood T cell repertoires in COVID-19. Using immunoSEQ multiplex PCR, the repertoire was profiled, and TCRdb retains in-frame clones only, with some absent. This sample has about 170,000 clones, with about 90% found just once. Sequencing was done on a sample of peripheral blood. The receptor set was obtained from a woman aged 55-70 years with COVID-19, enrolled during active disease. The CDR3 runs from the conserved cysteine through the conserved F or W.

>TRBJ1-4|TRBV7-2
CASSWGPGPGKLFF
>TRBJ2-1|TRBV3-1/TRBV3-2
CASSSTAYNEQFF
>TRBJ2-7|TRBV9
CASSVSPSGYEQYF
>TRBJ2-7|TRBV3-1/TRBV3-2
CASSLLAGGLGYEQYF
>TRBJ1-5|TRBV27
CASSLIGGSQPQHF
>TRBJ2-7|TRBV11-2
CASSRGTSGYEQYF
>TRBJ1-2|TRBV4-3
CASSQVQQATSGYTF
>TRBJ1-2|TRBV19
CASIPTGSAYGYTF
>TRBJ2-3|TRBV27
CASSLYPRSSVDTQYF
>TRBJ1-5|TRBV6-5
CASNPGGSNQPQHF
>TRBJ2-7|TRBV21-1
CASSKNQGNEQYF
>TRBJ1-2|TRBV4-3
CASSQELGRDYGYTF
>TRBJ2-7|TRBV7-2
CASSPPGIGNEQYF
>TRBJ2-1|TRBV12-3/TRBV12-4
CASSFGAEQFF
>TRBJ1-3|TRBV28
CASSLPIFSGNTIYF
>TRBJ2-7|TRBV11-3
CASSPGHLYEQYF
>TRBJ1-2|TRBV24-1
CATSRGGWQGYTF
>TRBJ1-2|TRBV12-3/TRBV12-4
CASSFSQGVYTF
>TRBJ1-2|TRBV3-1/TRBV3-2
CASSQAGVPSHGYTF
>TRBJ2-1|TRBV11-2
CASSLKGLAGGGYNEQFF
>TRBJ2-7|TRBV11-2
CASSTLGQGAYEQYF
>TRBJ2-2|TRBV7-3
CASSFDNTNTGELFF
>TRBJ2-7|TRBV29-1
CSVEFGQGGYEQYF
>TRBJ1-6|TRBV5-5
CASSLPGYNSPLHF
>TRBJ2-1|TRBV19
CASSIRREGRYNEQFF
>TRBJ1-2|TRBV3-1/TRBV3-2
CASSQDRAADGYTF
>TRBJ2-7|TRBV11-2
CASSSGWEQYF
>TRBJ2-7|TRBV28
CASSLSGRAYEQYF
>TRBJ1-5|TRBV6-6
CASSYIAASSNQPQHF
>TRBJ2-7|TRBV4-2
CASSQESLAESSYEQYF
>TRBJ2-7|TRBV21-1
CASSDGLALFHEQYF
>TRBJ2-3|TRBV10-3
CAIVLAGVPDTQYF
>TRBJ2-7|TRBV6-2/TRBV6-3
CASSAGQGVPPYEQYF
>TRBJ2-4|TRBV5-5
CASSLDPGDIAKNIQYF
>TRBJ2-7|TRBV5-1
CVSSLTGLTYEQYF
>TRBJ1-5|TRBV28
CASSSPRKSNQPQHF
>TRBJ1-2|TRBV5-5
CASCLGGGAGGYTF
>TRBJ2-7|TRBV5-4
CASSQKRLALPYEQYF
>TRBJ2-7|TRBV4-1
CASSQDLREQYF
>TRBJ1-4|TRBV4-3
CASSRLGQSNEKLFF
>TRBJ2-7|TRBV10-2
CASSERLIAGGEQYF
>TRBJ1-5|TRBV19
CASSRQADQPQHF
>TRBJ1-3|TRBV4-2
CASSQVGGNTIYF
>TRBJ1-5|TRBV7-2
CASSLRATGSNQPQHF
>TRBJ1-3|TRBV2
CASSETHGSSGNTIYF
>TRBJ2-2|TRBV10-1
CASSEPRGAARGTGELFF
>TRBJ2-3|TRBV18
CASHSGTGGGDTQYF
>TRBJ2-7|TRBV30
CAWNLLAGGYEQYF
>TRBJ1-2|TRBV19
CASSSGDYTF
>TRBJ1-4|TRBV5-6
CASRETGSLVEKLFF
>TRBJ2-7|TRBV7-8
CASSLATGDREYEQYF
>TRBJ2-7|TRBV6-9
CASSFTTGCEQYF
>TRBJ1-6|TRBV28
CASSLTVNSPLHF
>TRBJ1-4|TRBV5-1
CASSLASEAYEKLFF
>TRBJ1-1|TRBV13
CASSLTSDTEAFF
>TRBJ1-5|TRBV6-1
CASSDRTGYSNQPQHF
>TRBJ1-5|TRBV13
CASSRLGGPPAGNQPQHF
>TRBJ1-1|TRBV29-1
CSAGTGVNTEAFF
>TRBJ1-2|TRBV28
CASTSPGPGNYGYTF
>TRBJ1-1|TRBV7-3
CASSLTGQGGMKPEAFF